Sequencing of this TCR beta chain was carried out in a study of blood T cell repertoires in COVID-19. Per the authors' pipeline: It was from reference gene primer amplification that nucleated cell counts were estimated. TCRdb's table, derived via immunoSEQ multiplex PCR, lists solely in-frame clones and lacks some. From that table come the V and J calls and clone size; the DNA was used to work out D and trimming. The top ten clones hold around 3% of a sample with approximately 260,000 clones, around 88% of them seen once. This clone was detected only a few times. Between the trimmed V and J ends, which lost 4 bases and 1 base, there was a span of 8 bases. The CDR3 loop spans 13 amino acids. Germline V lookup: CDR1 SGHRS, CDR2 YFSETQ.

This clonotype originated in a middle-aged woman with acute COVID-19. The sequenced material came from PBMCs or T cells enriched from blood (not recorded which). The gene calls are TRBV5-1 and TRBJ1-1; a possible D gene is TRBD1 (6 bases). The DNA for the CDR3 is TGCGCCAGCAGCATGACAGGGAACACTGAAGCTTTCTTT. This encodes CASSMTGNTEAFF.